The 32 T cell receptor beta chains below all came from one sample that was sequenced in a study of blood T cell repertoires in COVID-19. TCRdb keeps only in-frame clones here, not all; method: immunoSEQ multiplex PCR. The sample records over 55,000 clones, over 70% being singletons. Sequencing was performed on peripheral blood. These receptors all come from a woman between 65 and 79 years old with acute or convalescent COVID-19.

The rearrangement links TRBV18 to TRBJ1-1, with D possibly being TRBD1 (6 bases). Deletions cut 2 bases from V and 6 bases from J, with 13 bases between. This CDR3 is 14 amino acids long. Germline V gene data show CDR1 as KGHSH and CDR2 as LQKENI. The chain's CDR3 is CASSPSQGIAEAFF. As DNA, the CDR3 is TGTGCCAGCTCACCATCGCAGGGGATAGCTGAAGCTTTCTTT.

The chain combines TRBV28 with TRBJ2-6; TRBD2 might be the D (5 bases). Between the trimmed V and J ends, which lost 3 bases and 0 bases, there was a span of 6 bases. Germline CDR1 MDHEN, CDR2 SYDVKM. The length of the CDR3 is 15 residues. CDR3 sequence: CASSFGSSGANVLTF. DNA of the CDR3: TGTGCCAGCAGTTTTGGGAGCTCTGGGGCCAACGTCCTGACTTTC.

V and J are TRBV7-3 and TRBJ2-5; D unresolved. Germline CDR1 and CDR2: SGHTA and FQGTGA. This CDR3 contains 12 residues. The germline V and J ends were trimmed by 5 bases and 5 bases, with 9 bases remaining between them. Here the CDR3 reads CASSLERETQYF. The CDR3 nucleotides are TGTGCCAGCAGCCTCGAACGGGAGACCCAGTACTTC.

This rearrangement joins TRBV29-1 to TRBJ2-1; a weak D match, TRBD2 (5 bases). Germline-derived CDR1 and CDR2 are SQVTM and ANQGSEA. V gave up 0 bases and J gave up 13 bases, with 19 bases separating them. The CDR3 is made up of 14 amino acids. CDR3: CSVEDGGPPPLQFF. CDR3 DNA: TGCAGCGTTGAAGATGGAGGACCGCCGCCACTCCAGTTCTTC.

This chain joins TRBV6-5 and TRBJ1-2, with D maybe TRBD1 (6 bases). From germline, CDR1 is MNHEY and CDR2 SVGAGI. The CDR3 sequence is 15 residues long. V lost 2 bases, J lost 1 base, and 11 bases lay in between. The chain's CDR3 is CASSYRGGYNYGYTF. In nucleotides, the CDR3 is TGTGCCAGCAGTTACAGGGGGGGGTATAACTATGGCTACACCTTC.

This chain uses TRBV6-5 with TRBJ2-2; D gene unclear. The germline V gene encodes CDR1 MNHEY and CDR2 SVGAGI. CDR3 length: 12 amino acids. Here the CDR3 DNA reads TGTGCGACCTCGGGGAACACCGGGGAGCTGTTTTTT. This codes for CATSGNTGELFF.

The rearrangement joins TRBV9 to TRBJ2-2; 10 bases fit TRBD2. Per germline, CDR1 SGDLS and CDR2 YYNGEE. The CDR3 is made up of 17 amino acids. The J segment lost 7 bases and the V segment lost 0 bases, leaving 9 bases of the junction unmatched. The CDR3 nucleotides read TGTGCCAGCAGCGTAGAGGGAGGACTAGCGGCCCTCGGGGAGCTGTTTTTT. Residues: CASSVEGGLAALGELFF.

V and J are TRBV28 and TRBJ1-5; TRBD1 agrees at 7 bases. CDR1 is MDHEN and CDR2 is SYDVKM in the germline V gene. The CDR3 consists of 15 residues. The trim removed 6 bases at V and 3 bases at J, leaving 8 bases unmatched. CDR3 DNA sequence: TGTGCCAGCAGGCTTTCACAGGGGAACAATCAGCCCCAGCATTTT. Amino acids: CASRLSQGNNQPQHF.

J is TRBJ2-3 and V is TRBV4-2, with 13 nucleotides matching TRBD2. J lost 1 base, V lost 6 bases, and 13 bases had no gene match. Germline values: CDR1 LGHNA, CDR2 YNFKEQ. The CDR3 runs to 19 residues. Written as DNA, the CDR3 is TGTGCCAGCAGTCGACGGACTAGCGGGGGTTTTACCCGCACAGATACGCAGTATTTT. This translates into CASSRRTSGGFTRTDTQYF.

The chain carries TRBV21-1 and TRBJ1-1; TRBD1, the table's D call, lacks a check against the DNA. TRBV21-1 is reported as a pseudogene. The CDR3 has 13 amino acids. This CDR3 reads CASSKVMATEAFF. CDR3 DNA sequence: TGTGCCAGCAGCAAGGTAATGGCCACTGAAGCTTTCTTT.

J is TRBJ1-2 and V is TRBV20-1, with a weak D call TRBD1 (6 bases). Deletions cut 3 bases from V and 6 bases from J, with 11 bases between. The CDR3 is 12 residues long. Per the germline V gene, CDR1 is DFQATT and CDR2 is SNEGSKA (reference sequence). As DNA, the CDR3 is TGCAGTGCTAGTAACAACAGGGATGGCTACACCTTC. Translated, it gives CSASNNRDGYTF.

This clone came up a few times. This sequence joins TRBV27 and TRBJ1-5; D possibly corresponds to TRBD1 (6 bases). The length of the CDR3 is 18 residues. Germline V gene data show CDR1 as MNHEY and CDR2 as SMNVEV (reference sequence). V dropped 3 bases and J dropped 1 base, with 19 bases sitting between them. CDR3 in DNA: TGTGCCAGCAGTTTGAGCTTTCGGGGGGCGGTAAGCAATCAGCCCCAGCATTTT. The encoded protein is CASSLSFRGAVSNQPQHF.

This clone was found a few times. This rearrangement joins TRBV7-2 to TRBJ1-1; 10 bases align to TRBD1. Germline values: CDR1 SGHTA, CDR2 FQGNSA. The junction had 8 bases not matched to a gene; V was cut back by 5 bases and J by 5 bases. CDR3 length equals 15 residues. The CDR3 reads CASSSRTGGGTEAFF. The CDR3 DNA sequence: TGTGCCAGCAGCAGCAGGACAGGGGGTGGTACTGAAGCTTTCTTT.

CDR3: CASSQDASDRGRGYTF. The CDR3 nucleotides are TGTGCCAGCAGCCAAGATGCGTCGGACAGGGGGCGCGGCTACACCTTC. This chain connects TRBV4-2 to TRBJ1-2; 11 bases align to TRBD1. This CDR3 is built from 16 residues. The germline V gene has CDR1 LGHNA and CDR2 YNFKEQ. V gave up 0 bases and J gave up 8 bases; unmatched junction bases: 8.

The rearrangement uses TRBV6-1 and TRBJ1-3; D is unclear. The germline CDR1 and CDR2 sequences are MNHNS and SASEGT. This CDR3 region has 15 residues. V gave up 1 base and J gave up 4 bases, with 11 bases separating them. In nucleotides, the CDR3 is TGTGCCAGCAGTGAAGACGCGGCGCCGGGAAACACCATATATTTT. This translates into CASSEDAAPGNTIYF.

J is TRBJ1-5 and V is TRBV12-3 or TRBV12-4; D remains unclear. The CDR3 contains 13 residues. V dropped 5 bases and J dropped 5 bases, with 10 bases sitting between them. CDR3 sequence: CASSLQVDQPQHF. The CDR3, as DNA: TGTGCCAGCAGTCTCCAGGTCGATCAGCCCCAGCATTTT.

The chain is built from TRBV5-4 and TRBJ2-1, with 8 bases that match TRBD2. Germline loops: CDR1 SGHNT, CDR2 YYREEE (reference sequence). V lost 3 bases to trimming and J lost 1 base; unmatched junction nucleotides: 18. CDR3 length: 20 residues. CDR3: CASSSRSGTSGGNSYNEQFF. CDR3 nucleotide sequence: TGTGCCAGCAGCTCCAGGTCTGGTACTAGCGGAGGTAATTCCTACAATGAGCAGTTCTTC.

At least ten counts were recorded for this clone. V gene TRBV5-4 combines with J gene TRBJ1-4; tentatively, D is TRBD1 (6 bases). The V end was cut by 4 bases, the J end by 0 bases, with 16 bases between. CDR1 is SGHNT and CDR2 is YYREEE in the germline V gene (reference sequence). This CDR3 is built from 17 residues. CDR3: CASSIRVRQATNEKLFF. The CDR3 DNA follows: TGTGCCAGCAGCATCAGGGTGCGACAGGCAACTAATGAAAAACTGTTTTTT.

This clone was found once. V gene TRBV19 combines with J gene TRBJ2-2, with 7 bases identical to TRBD2. Germline V gene lookup returns CDR1 LNHDA and CDR2 SQIVND (reference sequence). CDR3 length: 17 residues. Trimming cost V 3 bases and J 3 bases; bases outside gene matches: 10. CDR3 bases: TGTGCCAGTAGTATTCAGGGCGGGAGAGGGTACACCGGGGAGCTGTTTTTT. Translated: CASSIQGGRGYTGELFF.

The chain is built from TRBV19 and TRBJ2-3, with 10 bases identical to TRBD2. CDR1 and CDR2 (germline): LNHDA, SQIVND (reference sequence). The CDR3 has 16 amino acids. The ends lost 5 bases at V and 5 bases at J; junction bases unmatched: 10. The CDR3 bases are TGTGCCAGTAGTCCTAGCGGGAGTAGACAGTTAGATACGCAGTATTTT. It encodes CASSPSGSRQLDTQYF.

This clone occurred once. The V and J genes are TRBV25-1 and TRBJ1-3, with D perhaps matching TRBD1 (5 bases). Germline CDR1 MGHDK, CDR2 SYGVNS. V was clipped by 8 bases and J by 3 bases, with 11 bases between them. This CDR3 comprises 13 residues. CDR3 loop: CASAQGLGNTIYF. In DNA, the CDR3 is TGTGCCAGCGCTCAGGGACTTGGAAACACCATATATTTT.

This clone has a single count. The CDR3 protein is CATMPEGRSGELFF. The CDR3 region has the DNA TGTGCCACCATGCCGGAGGGGCGATCCGGGGAGCTGTTTTTT. J is TRBJ2-2 and V is TRBV24-1, with D perhaps matching TRBD2 (6 bases). From germline, CDR1 is KGHDR and CDR2 SFDVKD. The CDR3 length is 14 residues. Trimming stripped 8 bases from V and 6 bases from J, with 15 bases between.

The chain carries TRBV28 and TRBJ2-7; D remains unclear. The CDR3 is made up of 16 amino acids. Germline V gives CDR1 MDHEN, CDR2 SYDVKM. V was cut by 2 bases and J by 0 bases, with 14 bases left in between. DNA for the CDR3: TGTGCCAGCAGTTTAGGCATGGCCCTCCCCTCCTACGAGCAGTACTTC. Its protein is CASSLGMALPSYEQYF.

The V and J genes are TRBV28 and TRBJ1-4, with TRBD1 as a possible D gene (6 bases). Per the germline V gene, CDR1 is MDHEN and CDR2 is SYDVKM. Trimming took 6 bases from V and 6 from J, leaving 20 bases between them. This CDR3 comprises 16 residues. In DNA, the CDR3 is TGTGCCAGCAGCTTTGCCGGGACACTAGGAGATGAAAAACTGTTTTTT. It specifies CASSFAGTLGDEKLFF. The whole variable domain, remainder taken from reference TRBV28 and TRBJ1-4, is DVKVTQSSRYLVKRTGEKVFLECVQDMDHENMFWYRQDPGLGLRLIYFSYDVKMKEKGDIPEGYSVSREKKERFSLILESASTNQTSMYLCASSFAGTLGDEKLFFGSGTQLSVL.

The J gene is TRBJ2-7, the V gene TRBV28; no firm D call. Deletions cut 5 bases from V and 5 bases from J, with 22 bases between. Germline values: CDR1 MDHEN, CDR2 SYDVKM. The CDR3 has 16 residues. The CDR3 DNA follows: TGTGCCAGCAGTCTACCGGAGCCGCGTAGCAAGAACGAGCAGTACTTC. Amino acids: CASSLPEPRSKNEQYF.

The J gene is TRBJ1-3, the V gene TRBV6-5, with no clear D. The V end lost 8 bases, the J end lost 2 bases, and 13 bases lay between the germline ends. This CDR3 region has 14 residues. CDR1 and CDR2 (germline): MNHEY, SVGAGI. CDR3 coding DNA: TGTGCCAGCGGACTGCCTGCGGCTGGAAACACCATATATTTT. This sequence encodes CASGLPAAGNTIYF.

The gene calls are TRBV6-5 and TRBJ1-6; tentative D call: TRBD1 (6 bases). This CDR3 has 13 residues. V lost 7 bases and J 7 bases, leaving 11 bases between the germline ends. CDR1 MNHEY and CDR2 SVGAGI come from the germline V gene. In DNA, the CDR3 is TGTGCCAGCAATGGACAGCCCAATTCACCCCTCCACTTT. Amino acid sequence: CASNGQPNSPLHF.

V is TRBV6-2 or TRBV6-3 and J is TRBJ1-1, with D possibly matching TRBD1 (5 bases). There are 13 residues in the CDR3. CDR1 and CDR2 from the germline V gene are MNHEY and SVGEGT. The V and J ends lost 2 bases and 6 bases respectively, with 10 bases between them. As DNA, the CDR3 is TGTGCCAGCAGTTACCCCGGGGGAGCTGAAGCTTTCTTT. Its protein product is CASSYPGGAEAFF.

The chain has TRBV2 and TRBJ2-1; 8 bases fit TRBD1. CDR3 length equals 15 residues. V was clipped by 0 bases and J by 10 bases; unmatched bases: 8. Germline CDR1 and CDR2: SNHLY and FYNNEI. The CDR3: CASSEARTGIGEQFF. The CDR3 region has the DNA TGTGCCAGCAGTGAAGCGCGGACAGGGATCGGCGAGCAGTTCTTC.

The CDR3 here is CASSRTPTEAFF. CDR3 DNA: TGTGCCAGCTCCCGGACACCCACTGAAGCTTTCTTT. The chain carries TRBV5-8 and TRBJ1-1, with a possible D match to TRBD1 (5 bases). The CDR3 covers 12 residues. V was cut by 7 bases and J by 4 bases, with 11 bases left in between. Germline CDR1 is SGHTS and CDR2 is YDEGEE.

This clone was counted between two and nine times. The V gene is TRBV28, the J gene TRBJ1-1; 7 nucleotides agree with TRBD1. Looked up from germline, CDR1 is MDHEN and CDR2 is SYDVKM. This CDR3 is built from 14 residues. V lost 5 bases to trimming and J lost 4 bases; unmatched junction nucleotides: 7. Written as DNA, the CDR3 is TGTGCCAGCAGTGGATGGGACAGTTCCACTGAAGCTTTCTTT. This encodes CASSGWDSSTEAFF.

This clone was counted once. The chain recombines TRBV29-1 with TRBJ1-1; weak D call: TRBD1 (6 bases). The germline CDR1 and CDR2 sequences are SQVTM and ANQGSEA. V dropped 0 bases and J dropped 11 bases, with 13 bases sitting between them. This CDR3 is 12 amino acids long. The CDR3: CSVEEGAGAAFF. In DNA form, the CDR3 reads TGCAGCGTTGAAGAAGGGGCAGGGGCCGCTTTCTTT.